Detailed here is one T cell receptor (beta chain). MiXCR was run by TCRdb on the PCR reads, yielding one entry per CDR3 protein. Of some 90,000 distinct CDR3 sequences in the sample, less than 65% are singletons; the top ten hold approximately 10%. This sample stems from a study of CDR3 diversity in severe acne. The germline V gene has CDR1 KGHDR and CDR2 SFDVKD. V lost 5 bases to trimming and J lost 5 bases, with 17 bases between them. The CDR3 is made up of 15 amino acids. The receptor's source is a male donor with severe acne vulgaris. Sequencing was done on a sample of blood. The genes are TRBV24-1 and TRBJ2-5; D is ambiguous. CDR3: CATSVRRLGAETQYF. The CDR3 coding sequence is TGTGCCACCAGTGTCCGTCGGCTCGGCGCCGAGACCCAGTACTTC.